This is a list of T cell receptor beta chains from one sample in a study of T cells after yellow fever vaccination. TCRdb processed the 5' RACE reads anew with MiXCR; each CDR3 protein has one entry. The table shows roughly 300,000 distinct CDR3 sequences, with 8% to 9.5% occurring only once. The sample here was PBMCs, taken approximately 40 days after the first yellow fever vaccination. The receptors were sampled from a man between 18 and 29 years old who received the YFV17D yellow fever vaccine. Each CDR3 is given with its conserved first and last residue. D genes are given only for firm matches. The size of a clone is reported for some rows only, either as once, few or many, or as a class for expanded clones.

many	TRBV5-4	TRBJ2-1	TRBD2	CASSLGVASGGVVF	TGTGCCAGCAGCTTGGGGGTTGCGAGCGGGGGGGTGGTCTTC
.	TRBV7-9	TRBJ1-5	.	CASSLYNYGGGNQPQHF	TGTGCCAGCAGCTTATACAATTATGGGGGGGGCAATCAGCCCCAGCATTTT
.	TRBV29-1	TRBJ2-2	.	CSAPDPGTGELFF	TGCAGCGCACCCGATCCAGGGACCGGGGAGCTGTTTTTT
.	TRBV7-3	TRBJ2-3	TRBD1	CASSQDRARTDTQYF	TGTGCCAGCAGCCAAGACAGGGCCCGCACAGATACGCAGTATTTT
.	TRBV12-3/TRBV12-4	TRBJ2-5	TRBD2	CASSLQRGRGAQYF	TGTGCCAGCAGTCTACAGCGGGGGCGGGGGGCCCAGTACTTC
.	TRBV10-3	TRBJ1-6	.	CAISEASINSPLHF	TGTGCCATCAGTGAGGCAAGCATTAATTCACCCCTCCACTTT
few	TRBV12-3/TRBV12-4	TRBJ2-5	.	CASSLFGGGGETQYF	TGTGCCAGCAGTTTATTTGGAGGGGGGGGAGAGACCCAGTACTTC
.	TRBV6-4	TRBJ2-3	.	CASSDQTTDTQYF	TGTGCCAGCAGTGACCAAACCACAGATACGCAGTATTTT
.	TRBV18	TRBJ2-1	.	CASSPGDPTLGEQFF	TGTGCCAGCTCACCAGGGGACCCGACCCTGGGTGAGCAGTTCTTC
.	TRBV7-9	TRBJ1-6	TRBD1	CAGQTTGPAYNSPLHF	TGTGCCGGACAAACGACAGGGCCGGCCTATAATTCACCCCTCCACTTT
few	TRBV5-6	TRBJ1-2	.	CASSLYGANYGYTF	TGTGCCAGCAGCTTGTACGGGGCTAACTATGGCTACACCTTC
few	TRBV4-3	TRBJ1-2	.	CASSQKRQDGYTF	TGCGCCAGCAGCCAAAAAAGACAGGATGGCTACACCTTC
.	TRBV7-9	TRBJ2-3	.	CASSLGSPTDTQYF	TGTGCCAGCAGCTTAGGCTCCCCCACAGATACGCAGTATTTT
few	TRBV4-3	TRBJ1-1	.	CASSHGVGETEAFF	TGCGCCAGCAGCCACGGGGTGGGGGAAACTGAAGCTTTCTTT
.	TRBV7-9	TRBJ2-7	TRBD1	CASSFNPRQGDYEQYF	TGTGCCAGCAGTTTCAACCCACGGCAGGGGGACTACGAGCAGTACTTC
many	TRBV12-3/TRBV12-4	TRBJ2-5	.	CASSLDGRETQYF	TGTGCCAGCAGTTTGGATGGAAGGGAGACCCAGTACTTC
few	TRBV2	TRBJ2-5	.	CASTATGVQETQYF	TGTGCCAGCACGGCCACAGGAGTACAAGAGACCCAGTACTTC
.	TRBV12-3/TRBV12-4	TRBJ2-7	TRBD1	CARTGVSYEQYF	TGTGCCAGGACAGGGGTCTCCTACGAGCAGTACTTC
.	TRBV2	TRBJ2-1	TRBD2	CASNGGSYNEQFF	TGTGCCAGCAATGGCGGGAGCTACAATGAGCAGTTCTTC
.	TRBV3-1	TRBJ1-2	TRBD1	CASSPTDRGYGYTF	TGTGCCAGCAGCCCCACTGACAGGGGATATGGCTACACCTTC
.	TRBV10-3	TRBJ2-5	.	CAISAGGKQETQYF	TGTGCCATCAGTGCCGGGGGCAAACAAGAGACCCAGTACTTC
few	TRBV3-1	TRBJ2-5	.	CASSQGWQTQYF	TGTGCCAGCAGCCAAGGGTGGCAGACCCAGTACTTC
few	TRBV29-1	TRBJ2-1	.	CSVESGNGRYNEQFF	TGCAGCGTTGAATCGGGCAACGGACGATACAATGAGCAGTTCTTC
few	TRBV25-1	TRBJ1-1	TRBD1	CASGQGAWTEAFF	TGTGCCAGCGGACAGGGGGCTTGGACTGAAGCTTTCTTT
few	TRBV20-1	TRBJ1-5	.	CSARSLGQGTNQPQHF	TGCAGTGCTAGATCCTTGGGGCAGGGGACCAATCAGCCCCAGCATTTT
few	TRBV12-3/TRBV12-4	TRBJ2-7	.	CASSLGLLEQYF	TGTGCCAGCAGTTTAGGACTGTTAGAGCAGTACTTC
.	TRBV4-1	TRBJ1-1	.	CASSPLQGPEAFF	TGCGCCAGCAGCCCATTACAGGGACCTGAAGCTTTCTTT
many	TRBV7-2	TRBJ2-3	.	CASSLGVGRHTDTQYF	TGTGCCAGCAGCTTGGGGGTTGGCAGACACACAGATACGCAGTATTTT
many	TRBV28	TRBJ2-5	.	CASNEAEETQYF	TGTGCCAGCAACGAGGCTGAAGAGACCCAGTACTTC
.	TRBV29-1	TRBJ2-3	.	CRVVTRRTSTDTQYF	TGCAGAGTCGTTACACGGAGAACTAGCACAGATACGCAGTATTTT
.	TRBV5-1	TRBJ1-1	.	CASSLGVVKTEAFF	TGCGCCAGCAGCTTGGGAGTCGTGAAGACTGAAGCTTTCTTT
.	TRBV2	TRBJ1-1	.	CASSDGGLKTEAFF	TGTGCCAGCAGTGACGGGGGGCTGAAGACTGAAGCTTTCTTT
.	TRBV4-1	TRBJ1-1	.	CASSQVGSLLNTEAFF	TGCGCCAGCAGCCAAGTGGGGAGCCTCCTGAACACTGAAGCTTTCTTT
few	TRBV12-3/TRBV12-4	TRBJ2-5	TRBD1	CASRPRTGRETQYF	TGTGCCAGCAGGCCCCGGACAGGGAGAGAGACCCAGTACTTC
.	TRBV4-1	TRBJ1-4	TRBD1	CASSQERQGKHF	TGCGCCAGCAGCCAAGAAAGACAGGGTAAACATTTT
many	TRBV19	TRBJ2-5	.	CASSRVQETQYF	TGTGCCAGTAGTCGAGTTCAAGAGACCCAGTACTTC
.	TRBV29-1	TRBJ2-5	.	CSVSTQAQETQYF	TGCAGCGTGTCGACCCAGGCCCAAGAGACCCAGTACTTC
few	TRBV12-3/TRBV12-4	TRBJ2-5	.	CASSLGVAEETQYF	TGTGCCAGCAGTTTAGGGGTAGCGGAAGAGACCCAGTACTTC
few	TRBV7-3	TRBJ1-1	.	CASSLTLGAGEAFF	TGTGCCAGCAGCTTAACGTTAGGGGCGGGTGAAGCTTTCTTT
.	TRBV28	TRBJ1-1	.	CASSPGTQAMVTEAFF	TGTGCCAGCAGCCCCGGGACCCAAGCGATGGTTACTGAAGCTTTCTTT
few	TRBV6-1	TRBJ1-5	.	CASYLGGTGQPQHF	TGTGCCAGCTATTTGGGGGGAACTGGGCAGCCCCAGCATTTT
few	TRBV16	TRBJ2-1	.	CASSQGGGGFYEQFF	TGTGCCAGCAGCCAAGGGGGAGGCGGATTCTATGAGCAGTTCTTC
few	TRBV12-3/TRBV12-4	TRBJ2-7	TRBD1	CASRKTGTARYEQYF	TGTGCCAGCAGGAAGACCGGGACAGCACGCTACGAGCAGTACTTC
few	TRBV5-1	TRBJ1-1	TRBD1	CASRRFRGPNTEAFF	TGCGCCAGCAGAAGGTTCAGGGGGCCTAATACTGAAGCTTTCTTT
few	TRBV3-1	TRBJ1-2	.	CASSGHDYGYTF	TGTGCCAGCAGCGGACACGACTATGGCTACACCTTC
few	TRBV12-3/TRBV12-4	TRBJ2-7	TRBD1	CASSPGQGTKNEQYF	TGTGCCAGCAGCCCTGGACAGGGGACGAAAAACGAGCAGTACTTC
few	TRBV20-1	TRBJ1-5	.	CSARIGGTRNSNQPQHF	TGCAGTGCTAGGATTGGAGGGACCCGAAATAGCAATCAGCCCCAGCATTTT
few	TRBV7-2	TRBJ2-4	.	CASRITRSLKNIQYF	TGTGCCAGCAGAATCACTAGGAGTCTCAAAAACATTCAGTACTTC
few	TRBV6-2/TRBV6-3	TRBJ2-7	.	CASSYYGGTYEQYF	TGTGCCAGCAGTTACTACGGGGGAACCTACGAGCAGTACTTC